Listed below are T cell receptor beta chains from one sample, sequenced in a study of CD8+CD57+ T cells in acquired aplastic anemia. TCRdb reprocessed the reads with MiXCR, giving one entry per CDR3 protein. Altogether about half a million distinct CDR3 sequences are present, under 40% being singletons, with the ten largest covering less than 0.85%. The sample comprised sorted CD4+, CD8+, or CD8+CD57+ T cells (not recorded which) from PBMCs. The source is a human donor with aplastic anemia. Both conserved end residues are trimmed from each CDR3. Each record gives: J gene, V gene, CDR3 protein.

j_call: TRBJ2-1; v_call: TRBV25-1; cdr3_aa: ASGTSGSRSNEQF
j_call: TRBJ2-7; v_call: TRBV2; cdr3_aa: ASSVGTDQTYEQY
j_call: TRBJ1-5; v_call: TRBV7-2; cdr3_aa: ARSLARGRDQPQH
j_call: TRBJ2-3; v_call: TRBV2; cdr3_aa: ASSALDTQY
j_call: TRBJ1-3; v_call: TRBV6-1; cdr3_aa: ASRRQGGGNTIY
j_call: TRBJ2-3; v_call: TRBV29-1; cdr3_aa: SATGTESTDTQY
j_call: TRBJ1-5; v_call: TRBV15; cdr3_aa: ATSTRTGYSNQPQH
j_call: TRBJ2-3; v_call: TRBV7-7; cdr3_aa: ASSLNGGADTQY
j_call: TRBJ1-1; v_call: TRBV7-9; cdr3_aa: ASSETGDTEAF
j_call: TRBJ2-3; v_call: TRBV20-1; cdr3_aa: SASGIGTDTQY
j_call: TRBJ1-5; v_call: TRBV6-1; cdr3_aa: ASSEWGPNQPQH
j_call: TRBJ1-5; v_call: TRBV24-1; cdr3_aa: ATSDFMSNQPQH
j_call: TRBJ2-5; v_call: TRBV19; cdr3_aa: ASMPKGQPEKTQY
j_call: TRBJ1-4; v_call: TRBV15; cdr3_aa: ATGKPGGKLF
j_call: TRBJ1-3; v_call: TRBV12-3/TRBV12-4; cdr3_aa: ASSPTAGNTIY
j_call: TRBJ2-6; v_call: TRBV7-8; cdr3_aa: ASSSLTSSGANVLT
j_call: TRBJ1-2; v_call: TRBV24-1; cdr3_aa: ATNSYGYT
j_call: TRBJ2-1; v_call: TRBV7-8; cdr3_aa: ASSSSKGDSKF
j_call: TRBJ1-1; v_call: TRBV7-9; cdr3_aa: ASSARGSGNTEAF
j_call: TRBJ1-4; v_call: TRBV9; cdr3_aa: ASSATGVTGEKLF
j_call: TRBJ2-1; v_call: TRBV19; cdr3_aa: ASSNRGAYNEQF
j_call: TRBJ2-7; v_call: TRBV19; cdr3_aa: ASSGRGLPYEQY
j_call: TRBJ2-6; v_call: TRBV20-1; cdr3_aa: SAIKTGTGLLSGANVLT
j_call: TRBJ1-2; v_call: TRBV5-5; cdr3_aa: ASSLGSSNYGYT
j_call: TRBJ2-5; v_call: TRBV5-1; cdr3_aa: ASSLASGRASETQY
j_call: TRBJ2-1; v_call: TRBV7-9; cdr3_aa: ASISEGNEQF
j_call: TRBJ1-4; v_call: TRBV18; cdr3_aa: ASSPDSDEKLF
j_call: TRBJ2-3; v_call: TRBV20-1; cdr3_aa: SARFPGSDTQY
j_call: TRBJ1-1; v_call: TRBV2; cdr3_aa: ASRVTGEASEAF
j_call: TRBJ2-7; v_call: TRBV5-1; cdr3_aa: ASRQLAGAYEQY
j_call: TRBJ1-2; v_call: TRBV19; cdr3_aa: AWTRQGADGYT
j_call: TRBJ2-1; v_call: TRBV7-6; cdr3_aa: ASSLVVAGGFYNEQF
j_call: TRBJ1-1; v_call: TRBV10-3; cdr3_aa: ASRLQGERNTEAF
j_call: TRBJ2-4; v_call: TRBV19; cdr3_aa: ASSFTGNADIQY
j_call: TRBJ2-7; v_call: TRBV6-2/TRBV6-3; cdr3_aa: ASSYGTSGYEQY
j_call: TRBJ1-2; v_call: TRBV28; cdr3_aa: ASGGQGRYT
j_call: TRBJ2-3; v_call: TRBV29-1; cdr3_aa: SVAGGSGTDTQY
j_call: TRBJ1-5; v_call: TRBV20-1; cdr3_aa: SATGGDNQPQH
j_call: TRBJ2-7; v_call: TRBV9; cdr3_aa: ASGIGTYEQY
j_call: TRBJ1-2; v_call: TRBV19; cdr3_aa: ASSLPGHLTYGYT
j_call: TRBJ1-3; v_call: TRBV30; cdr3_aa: AWSVLSSTGNTIY
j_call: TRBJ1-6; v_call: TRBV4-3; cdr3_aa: ASSSLMRGSYNSPLH